This T cell receptor beta chain came from a study of identical twins (dated by TCRdb to the mid-2010s). Describing the broader study: The study deep-sequenced TCR alpha and beta repertoires from monozygotic twins, unrelated adults of various ages and cord blood to test whether fetal clonotypes persist. To rule out contamination, replicate twin experiments were performed at different times with different library preparation protocols.

The study at large found these results: In monozygotic twins, out-of-frame TCR alpha sharing was systematically underestimated by recombination models, although the models agreed with sharing between unrelated individuals. Conclusions relied on cross-sectional statistical analysis, since the same donors could not be followed over many years. Invariant T cells such as MAIT and iNKT could partly confound zero-insertion analyses, though diverse VJ usage argued against this for most clonotypes. Fewer insertions were carried by abundant cord blood beta clonotypes, a similar but weaker trend appeared in young adult naive repertoires, and no such trend appeared in memory repertoires. Compared with coincidental sharing between unrelated individuals, out-of-frame TCR alpha sequences shared between twins had an excess of sequences with low generation probability. Excess twin sharing in beta out-of-frame sequences was weaker because fewer shared sequences lowered the signal-to-noise ratio.

The library was built by means of 5' RACE. Sequenced on an Illumina HiSeq 2000. Template switching introduced a universal primer binding site; the final cDNA contained a unique molecular identifier, enabling accurate counting of TCR cDNA molecules. First-strand cDNA for TCR alpha and beta chains was synthesized from specific primers in the conserved constant-segment region. To control for contamination, each cDNA library was double barcoded with a SMART-Mk sample barcode plus Illumina barcodes. Two successive PCR steps introduced TruSeq adapter sequences along with Illumina sample barcodes. The TCR alpha and beta cDNA libraries were sequenced on the Illumina HiSeq platform using custom primers. The original methods were these. MiGEC was used to process raw reads and extract unique molecular identifiers, and MiXCR was used to find CDR3 positions. For each individual, recombination models were inferred using an EM algorithm with the repgenHMM and IGoR tools. Shared clonotype analysis was performed with the tcR package in R, normalizing sharing by the product of cloneset sizes. To study raw recombination without the effects of thymic and clonal selection, out-of-frame nonproductive sequences were analyzed. TCRdb cleaned the public reads at Q25 with fastp, built clones with MiXCR and kept in-frame beta chains. Rows with one shared CDR3 protein collapse into an entry with the most common genes and DNA. The V and J calls come from TCRdb's annotation, not from the publication. In this sample the table shows roughly 1,500,000 distinct CDR3 sequences, around 29% of which occur a single time. The ten largest clones add up to about 0.25% of the sample.

The V end gives up 3 bases and the J end 0 bases, leaving 22 bases in the junction not matched to a gene. The germline V gene encodes CDR1 SGHAT and CDR2 FQNNGV. The CDR3, from cysteine to phenylalanine, totals 23 residues. The only DNA kept is the CDR3, 69 bases in frame from the first base. All donors were healthy Caucasians. Remarks on this clonotype: Its antigen is still unknown. Per-nucleotide qualities are absent, and no much larger clonotype sits a single base away.

This clonotype was obtained from a newborn girl in good health. The chain uses TRBV11-2 and TRBJ2-7; 14 bases in between match TRBD2. The sequenced sample was cord blood. The DNA sequence follows: TGTGCCAGCAGCTTCACCTTCTCCGGGGGGGGACTAGCGGGAGACTATAGCTCCTACGAGCAGTACTTC. Translated, it reads CASSFTFSGGGLAGDYSSYEQYF.